The clone carrying this T cell receptor beta chain was recorded a few times. Germline CDR1 and CDR2: DFQATT and SNEGSKA (reference sequence). Trimming left V 2 bases short and J 4 bases short, with 23 bases between. The CDR3 sequence is 17 residues long. Each CDR3 protein is one row after TCRdb ran MiXCR on the RT-PCR reads. The sample shows fewer than 800,000 distinct CDR3 sequences, 14% of them seen only once. The specimen was memory CD4+ T cells from blood. J is TRBJ1-2 and V is TRBV20-1; perhaps TRBD1 as D (5 bases). This receptor was taken from a female donor in good health, serving as a healthy control. The CDR3 sequence is CSARPLGQTSAGYGYTF. The CDR3 bases are TGCAGTGCTAGACCCCTGGGGCAGACCTCCGCCGGCTATGGCTACACCTTC.